What follows are 22 T cell receptor beta chains derived from one specimen sequenced in a study of cytomegalovirus exposure and HLA in healthy donors. Both 60 Vbeta primers and 13 Jbeta primers went into the PCR. Sequenced by immunoSEQ multiplex PCR; TCRdb stores in-frame clones only, minus some. The repertoire holds approximately 170,000 clones, with 81% as singletons. Material for sequencing was PBMCs. The origin of the receptors is a man aged 50-59 years in good health and CMV-seropositive.

The rearrangement links TRBV27 to TRBJ2-3; 7 positions match TRBD2. This CDR3 contains 18 residues. V lost 0 bases and J lost 3; bases outside the gene matches: 12. The germline V gene has CDR1 MNHEY and CDR2 SMNVEV (reference sequence). The CDR3 DNA reads TGTGCCAGCAGTTTATCGGCGGGAGTGGGGCGCTTAACAGATACGCAGTATTTT. It specifies CASSLSAGVGRLTDTQYF.

The rearrangement links TRBV30 to TRBJ1-1; tentative D call: TRBD1 (5 bases). Germline values: CDR1 GTSNPN, CDR2 SVGIG (reference sequence). This CDR3 spans 15 amino acids. V was cut by 1 base and J by 3 bases, with 15 bases left in between. CDR3 loop: CAWSALGGYDTEAFF. DNA for the CDR3: TGTGCCTGGAGTGCCCTCGGGGGTTATGACACTGAAGCTTTCTTT. Full variable domain (remainder filled in from reference TRBV30 and TRBJ1-1): SQTIHQWPATLVQPVGSPLSLECTVEGTSNPNLYWYRQAAGRGLQLLFYSVGIGQISSEVPQNLSASRPQDRQFILSSKKLLLSDSGFYLCAWSALGGYDTEAFFGQGTRLTVV.

This chain uses TRBV5-4 with TRBJ2-5; D unresolved. Germline V gene lookup returns CDR1 SGHNT and CDR2 YYREEE (reference sequence). The CDR3 sequence is 13 residues long. V was pared by 0 bases and J by 2 bases, with 5 bases between. The CDR3 DNA sequence: TGTGCCAGCAGCTTGGTCGAGCAAGAGACCCAGTACTTC. It encodes CASSLVEQETQYF.

The CDR3 sequence: CSVTNGGELFF. The CDR3 nucleotides are TGCAGCGTTACGAACGGCGGGGAGCTGTTTTTT. The chain has TRBV29-1 and TRBJ2-2; D is unclear. CDR1 and CDR2 from the germline V gene are SQVTM and ANQGSEA. Trimming stripped 5 bases from V and 7 bases from J, with 8 bases between. CDR3 size: 11 residues.

This clone was recorded only once. The chain combines TRBV18 with TRBJ2-7; D ambiguous. Trimming pared 3 bases from V and 7 bases from J, leaving 10 bases between. The length of the CDR3 is 12 residues. Germline values: CDR1 KGHSH, CDR2 LQKENI. The CDR3 region is CASSPAGTEQYF. Written as DNA, the CDR3 is TGTGCCAGCTCACCCGCAGGTACGGAGCAGTACTTC.

V usage is TRBV6-5 and J usage is TRBJ1-3; D unclear. V lost 8 bases and J lost 1, with 9 bases in between. Germline V gene data show CDR1 as MNHEY and CDR2 as SVGAGI. This CDR3 contains 13 residues. The CDR3 spells CASARESGNTIYF. The CDR3 nucleotides read TGTGCCAGCGCGCGTGAGTCTGGAAACACCATATATTTT.

V usage is TRBV19 and J usage is TRBJ1-1, with a tentative D call TRBD1 (6 bases). The CDR3 totals 13 residues. V lost 3 bases to trimming and J lost 9 bases, with 14 bases between them. Germline assignment: CDR1 LNHDA and CDR2 SQIVND (reference sequence). This chain's CDR3 is CASSMAPGQKAFF. CDR3 in DNA: TGTGCCAGTAGTATGGCTCCGGGACAAAAAGCTTTCTTT.

The chain is built from TRBV7-8 and TRBJ2-1; a weak D match, TRBD1 (5 bases). This CDR3 spans 16 amino acids. Per the germline V gene, CDR1 is SGHVS and CDR2 is FQNEAQ. The germline V and J ends were trimmed by 1 base and 6 bases, with 16 bases remaining between them. The CDR3 coding sequence is TGTGCCAGCAGCTTAGTCCGAGCAGGGCTGGGCAATGAGCAGTTCTTC. Translation gives CASSLVRAGLGNEQFF.

V gene TRBV6-4 combines with J gene TRBJ2-3; possible D gene TRBD1, 6 bases. With 2 bases removed from V and 4 bases from J, the gap between germline ends came to 13 bases. This CDR3 is built from 15 residues. Germline V gene lookup returns CDR1 MRHNA and CDR2 SNTAGT. The CDR3, as DNA: TGTGCCAGCAGTGACGGCAGGGGAGAGGCAGATACGCAGTATTTT. It translates to CASSDGRGEADTQYF.

The chain links TRBV2 to TRBJ1-6; D call uncertain. Trimming shortened V by 8 bases and J by 8 bases, and 10 bases separated the two germline ends. Germline loops: CDR1 SNHLY, CDR2 FYNNEI. The CDR3 totals 12 residues. This CDR3 is CASVRRDSPLHF. The CDR3 DNA sequence: TGTGCCAGCGTGCGTAGAGATTCACCCCTCCACTTT.

The rearrangement uses TRBV4-1 and TRBJ2-2, with D maybe TRBD1 (6 bases). V was pared by 7 bases and J by 1 base, with 13 bases between. The length of the CDR3 is 15 residues. Germline CDR1 reads MGHRA; CDR2 reads YSYEKL. The CDR3 bases are TGCGCCAGCACTTCTCCGGGACAGAACACCGGGGAGCTGTTTTTT. This encodes CASTSPGQNTGELFF.

The V gene is TRBV5-1, the J gene TRBJ1-1; D is uncertain. The CDR3 runs 15 residues. Trimming cost V 0 bases and J 4 bases, with 13 bases left between them. Looked up from germline, CDR1 is SGHRS and CDR2 is YFSETQ. CDR3 loop: CASSLVGEGGTEAFF. In nucleotides, the CDR3 is TGCGCCAGCAGCTTGGTCGGAGAGGGAGGCACTGAAGCTTTCTTT.

The chain joins TRBV29-1 to TRBJ2-1, with 11 bases identical to TRBD2. Germline CDR1 reads SQVTM; CDR2 reads ANQGSEA. J gave up 6 bases and V 0 bases, and 4 bases lay outside the gene matches. This CDR3 has 15 residues. The CDR3 bases are TGCAGCGTTGAAGAACTAGCGGGAGCGGGCAATGAGCAGTTCTTC. It is translated as CSVEELAGAGNEQFF.

This sequence joins TRBV11-1 and TRBJ2-3; perhaps TRBD1 as D (6 bases). Trimming shortened V by 3 bases and J by 6 bases, and 13 bases separated the two germline ends. The V gene's germline CDR1 is SGHAT and CDR2 FQDESV (reference sequence). There are 14 residues in the CDR3. The CDR3 DNA follows: TGTGCCAGCAGCTTTAACAGGGTCATGGATACGCAGTATTTT. It yields the protein CASSFNRVMDTQYF.

Only a few counts were recorded for this clone. The J gene is TRBJ1-2, the V gene TRBV28; D possibly corresponds to TRBD1 (6 bases). In germline, CDR1 is MDHEN, CDR2 SYDVKM. The V gene lost 3 bases and the J gene lost 5 bases, with 7 bases spanning the gap. CDR3 size: 12 residues. The CDR3 reads CASSFGQYGYTF. CDR3 DNA sequence: TGTGCCAGCAGTTTCGGACAGTATGGCTACACCTTC.

This rearrangement joins TRBV18 to TRBJ2-3, with 11 bases matching TRBD2. Germline CDR1 KGHSH, CDR2 LQKENI. The V segment lost 2 bases and the J segment 4 bases; nucleotides outside the gene matches: 14. This CDR3 comprises 19 residues. The CDR3 coding sequence is TGTGCCAGCTCACCATCATTGTCTAGCGGGAGGAGGTCGGCAGATACGCAGTATTTT. It translates to CASSPSLSSGRRSADTQYF. Drawing the rest from reference TRBV18 and TRBJ2-3, the complete variable domain is NAGVMQNPRHLVRRRGQEARLRCSPMKGHSHVYWYRQLPEEGLKFMVYLQKENIIDESGMPKERFSAEFPKEGPSILRIQQVVRGDSAAYFCASSPSLSSGRRSADTQYFGPGTRLTVL.

J is TRBJ1-2 and V is TRBV5-6; the match to TRBD1 covers 9 bases. CDR3 size: 14 residues. Per the germline V gene, CDR1 is SGHDT and CDR2 is YYEEEE. With 4 bases clipped from V and 8 bases from J, the junction kept 9 bases outside the gene matches. CDR3 DNA: TGTGCCAGCAGCCGCCCGGACAGGGGAGGAGGCTACACCTTC. This sequence encodes CASSRPDRGGGYTF. Full variable domain (missing parts from reference TRBV5-6 and TRBJ1-2): DAGVTQSPTHLIKTRGQQVTLRCSPKSGHDTVSWYQQALGQGPQFIFQYYEEEERQRGNFPDRFSGHQFPNYSSELNVNALLLGDSALYLCASSRPDRGGGYTFGSGTRLTVV.

This sequence joins TRBV7-2 and TRBJ1-3; D may be TRBD1 (5 bases). Germline V gene lookup returns CDR1 SGHTA and CDR2 FQGNSA. Trimming stripped 8 bases from V and 2 bases from J, with 13 bases between. The CDR3 contains 14 residues. The CDR3 loop reads CASGQGGPGNTIYF. As DNA, the CDR3 is TGTGCCAGCGGCCAGGGAGGGCCTGGAAACACCATATATTTT.

The chain combines TRBV7-2 with TRBJ2-5, with D possibly being TRBD2 (5 bases). From germline, CDR1 is SGHTA and CDR2 FQGNSA. This CDR3 contains 13 residues. The germline V and J ends were trimmed by 5 bases and 2 bases, with 9 bases remaining between them. The DNA of the CDR3 is TGTGCCAGCAGCATCCCGGGACAAGAGACCCAGTACTTC. This sequence encodes CASSIPGQETQYF.

The chain uses TRBV5-1 and TRBJ2-5; TRBD1 agrees at 8 bases. The germline gives CDR1 SGHRS, CDR2 YFSETQ. The V gene end was trimmed by 2 bases and the J gene end by 5 bases; junction bases not matched to a gene: 5. This CDR3 has 14 amino acids. CDR3: CASSFQGAVETQYF. CDR3 bases: TGCGCCAGCAGCTTCCAGGGGGCGGTTGAGACCCAGTACTTC.

In this sample, this clone turned up once. The gene calls are TRBV7-9 and TRBJ2-5; 11 bases agree with TRBD2. The CDR3 sequence is 15 residues long. V trimming: 5 bases; J trimming: 6 bases; junction bases outside the gene matches: 8. The germline V gene has CDR1 SEHNR and CDR2 FQNEAQ (reference sequence). The DNA for the CDR3 is TGTGCCAGCAGCCGACTAGTAGCGGGGGGGCAGACCCAGTACTTC. This encodes CASSRLVAGGQTQYF. Drawing the rest from reference TRBV7-9 and TRBJ2-5, the complete variable domain is DTGVSQNPRHKITKRGQNVTFRCDPISEHNRLYWYRQTLGQGPEFLTYFQNEAQLEKSRLLSDRFSAERPKGSFSTLEIQRTEQGDSAMYLCASSRLVAGGQTQYFGPGTRLLVL.

This clone has just one count. The chain carries TRBV6-5 and TRBJ1-2; a possible D gene is TRBD1 (6 bases). V lost 8 bases and J 4 bases, leaving 11 bases between the germline ends. The CDR3 runs 12 residues. The germline V gene has CDR1 MNHEY and CDR2 SVGAGI. CDR3 in DNA: TGTGCCAGCCCCAGGGGCGGCTATGGCTACACCTTC. Its translation is CASPRGGYGYTF.